The clone carrying this TCR beta chain was seen a few times. The antigen remains undetermined. V shed 2 bases and J shed 4 bases, with 5 bases lying between them. This CDR3 is 12 amino acids long. Looked up from germline, CDR1 is SQVTM and CDR2 is ANQGSEA. The entry originates in a study of CD8+ T cells in alopecia areata. As for the study in general: Scoring of severity for treated patients was based on percentage of affected scalp area.

Overall study results and limits: With tofacitinib ongoing, many expanded lesional clones persisted in both scalp and blood. The study found TCR sharing across patients less clear than in mice, possibly for HLA reasons. Sequences from scalp samples also cover resident alphabeta T cells of normal skin.

Specified treatment: oral pan-JAK inhibitor, 5-10 mg twice daily. Reverse transcription of extracted RNA yielded cDNA, which provided the sequencing template. Here immunoSEQ multiplex PCR was the method, and the copy in TCRdb shows in-frame clones only, minus some. The sample has about 120,000 clones, about 61% seen once. This clonotype originated in a human donor with alopecia areata. The chain has TRBV29-1 and TRBJ2-2; no definite D call. The sample here was CD8+ T cells sorted from blood, taken at week 4, from a patient treated with tofacitinib. The CDR3 bases are TGCAGCGTTGAACAGAGCACCGGGGAGCTGTTTTTT. Its protein is CSVEQSTGELFF.